These 2 T cell receptor beta chains originate from one sample sequenced in a study of shared clonotypes between healthy human individuals. Selected positively for CCR7 and CD45RO-negative, naive CD8 cells excluded terminally differentiated effector memory CD45RA+ cells. Sequencing used immunoSEQ multiplex PCR; TCRdb keeps in-frame clones, though not all of them. The sample has about 2.1 million clones; just under 95% are singletons. Sequencing was performed on naive CD8+ T cells from PBMCs. All receptors come from a man younger than 35 in good health. Some clones in this sample may be carry-over from other donors' samples.

The V and J genes are TRBV9 and TRBJ1-6; D remains unclear. Germline V gene lookup returns CDR1 SGDLS and CDR2 YYNGEE. The CDR3 totals 15 residues. V lost 0 bases, J lost 5 bases, and 9 bases lay in between. CDR3 sequence reads: CASSVGGIHNSPLHF. The CDR3, as DNA: TGTGCCAGCAGCGTAGGAGGGATCCATAATTCACCCCTCCACTTT. The full variable domain, rest sourced from reference TRBV9 and TRBJ1-6, is DSGVTQTPKHLITATGQRVTLRCSPRSGDLSVYWYQQSLDQGLQFLIQYYNGEERAKGNILERFSAQQFPDLHSELNLSSLELGDSALYFCASSVGGIHNSPLHFGNGTRLTVT.

This clone was seen only a few times. The DNA of the CDR3 is TGCAGCGTTGAAGACGCTTTCTTT. Amino acids: CSVEDAFF. The V call is TRBV29-1, the J call TRBJ1-1, with D unresolved. CDR1 and CDR2 (germline): SQVTM, ANQGSEA. The V end was cut by 0 bases, the J end by 11 bases, with 1 base between. The CDR3 totals 8 residues.